These T cell receptor beta chains were read from a single sample in a study of response to subunit inactivated influenza vaccine. In TCRdb, the RT-PCR reads were re-called with MiXCR into one record per CDR3 protein. Here the sample spans 800,000 to 1,000,000 distinct CDR3 sequences, about 20% being singletons. Specimen: PBMCs from blood, collected less than 6 days after vaccination. The receptors here all came from a man aged 45-65 years who received an inactivated influenza vaccine. Each CDR3 is given with its conserved first and last residue.

cdr3_length | j_call | v_call | cdr3_aa
16 | TRBJ2-7 | TRBV12-3/TRBV12-4 | CASSPVGRTGGYEQYF
13 | TRBJ2-7 | TRBV15 | CATSRILYYEQYF
14 | TRBJ2-7 | TRBV6-1 | CASSETGQTYEQYF
16 | TRBJ1-5 | TRBV24-1 | CATSPWPGEVHQPQHF
14 | TRBJ1-4 | TRBV7-9 | CASSSRGVGEKLFF
17 | TRBJ2-3 | TRBV11-1 | CASSLQSTRLLMDTQYF
14 | TRBJ2-3 | TRBV12-3/TRBV12-4 | CASSFYGETDTQYF
11 | TRBJ2-7 | TRBV20-1 | CSGTGPWGQYF
16 | TRBJ2-7 | TRBV20-1 | CSASELLAGASYEQYF
13 | TRBJ2-1 | TRBV7-3 | CASGYGQYNEQFF
15 | TRBJ2-2 | TRBV27 | CASSLSEKNTGELFF
17 | TRBJ1-5 | TRBV27 | CASSAHPGQGLNQPQHF
14 | TRBJ1-5 | TRBV20-1 | CSARRVASNQPQHF
15 | TRBJ2-5 | TRBV4-1 | CASSQGRDIQETQYF
15 | TRBJ2-2 | TRBV12-3/TRBV12-4 | CASIVMGGASGELFF
12 | TRBJ1-1 | TRBV6-6 | CASTGTGTEAFF
16 | TRBJ2-7 | TRBV29-1 | CSVDKSASGRSYEQYF
15 | TRBJ1-1 | TRBV7-2 | CASSPLITGSTEAFF
16 | TRBJ2-7 | TRBV10-3 | CAISEATGTLASEQYF
12 | TRBJ2-7 | TRBV6-2/TRBV6-3 | CASSYTGNEQYF
16 | TRBJ1-6 | TRBV5-1 | CASSLHGTRENSPLHF
15 | TRBJ1-5 | TRBV6-1 | CASKGQDLSNQPQHF
15 | TRBJ2-3 | TRBV12-3/TRBV12-4 | CASSSAGGPADTQYF
16 | TRBJ2-5 | TRBV28 | CSSSQPEQGYQETQYF
15 | TRBJ2-3 | TRBV2 | CASRYRLIRTDTQYF